This T cell receptor beta chain was documented in a study of human CD8 memory T cell subsets. CDR1 and CDR2 (germline): SGHTA, FQGNSA. This CDR3 is built from 15 residues. The TSTEM subset meant CD8+ memory cells that were CCR7+, PD-1- and TIGIT-. TCR beta was sequenced from UMI-tagged 5' RACE libraries. TCRdb re-analyzed the 5' RACE reads; it lists each CDR3 protein once, without DNA. This table lists some 10,000 distinct CDR3 sequences. This sequence was found in a human donor in good health. Sample: CD8+ stem-like memory T cells (TSCM and TCM) sorted from PBMCs. Subset noted: stem-like memory CD8 T cells (TSTEM), CCR7+ PD-1- TIGIT-. The chain employs TRBV7-2 and TRBJ2-5; TCRdb's D call, TRBD2, is unchecked because there is no DNA. CDR3 protein: CASSPTRWAGETQYF.